This TCR beta chain is from a study of human T cells and chemical hapten exposure. For the study at large: Women made up most patients, who had alopecia areata, totalis or universalis.

This clonotype was seen a handful of times. What the library attached to individual cDNA molecules were unique molecular identifiers. Via MiXCR, TCRdb re-called the RACE reads, giving one row per CDR3 protein. The table records 80,000 to 100,000 distinct CDR3 sequences, around 9.5% of them present only once. Noted time point: pre-sensitization, week 0. Treatment reported: therapeutic diphenylcyclopropenone sensitization with weekly scalp DPC. The TCR originated in a woman between 35 and 50 years old with alopecia areata. Some clones in this sample may be carry-over from other donors' samples. Sequences were derived from whole blood, sampled in connection with sensitization to the hapten diphenylcyclopropenone (DPC).

CDR3 amino acids: CASSKTGRNTEAFF. CDR3 nucleotide sequence: TGTGCCAGCAGTAAAACAGGGAGGAACACTGAAGCTTTCTTT. The chain uses TRBV25-1 and TRBJ1-1; weak D call: TRBD1 (6 bases). The CDR3 consists of 14 residues. Trimming cost V 5 bases and J 1 base, with 11 bases left between them. Germline loops: CDR1 MGHDK, CDR2 SYGVNS.